This TCR beta chain was observed in a study of T cell responses to AZD1222 COVID-19 vaccine. TCRdb's table, derived via immunoSEQ multiplex PCR, lists solely in-frame clones and lacks some. The sample includes roughly 180,000 clones, about 90% of them seen just once. Concerning this clone: The antigen is unknown.

Unmatched junction bases numbered 12, after V lost 5 bases and J lost 4 bases. Germline assignment: CDR1 SGHTA and CDR2 FQGNSA. The CDR3 is 17 amino acids. Study-wide results and limits: Only after the peak T cell response were repertoires sampled.

This receptor was identified in an adult in good health. J is TRBJ2-2 and V is TRBV7-2; 8 bases fit TRBD2. Sequencing was performed on peripheral blood, taken on day 0 of MenACWY control vaccination. CDR3 nucleotides: TGTGCCAGCAGCCCCTCTAGCGGGTGGGATCGCACCGGGGAGCTGTTTTTT. This codes for CASSPSSGWDRTGELFF.